This entry lists 3 T cell receptor beta chains sequenced from one sample in a study of CD8 T cells in Susac syndrome. An input of roughly 0.5 to 1 ug of RNA was subjected to reverse transcription using random hexamers. MiXCR, applied by TCRdb to the immunoSEQ multiplex PCR reads, yields one record per CDR3 protein. This sample has about 440,000 distinct CDR3 sequences, with 85% found just once. Sequencing was performed on CD8+ T cells from PBMCs. The receptors here all came from a human donor with multiple sclerosis.

The chain uses TRBV5-4 and TRBJ1-2; a weak D match, TRBD1 (5 bases). CDR1 and CDR2 (germline): SGHNT, YYREEE (reference sequence). V was pared by 4 bases and J by 0 bases, with 22 bases between. This CDR3 spans 18 amino acids. The CDR3 nucleotides read TGTGCCAGCAGCGTGCCGCAGGGTCCTTCTCGTACTAACTATGGCTACACCTTC. This sequence encodes CASSVPQGPSRTNYGYTF.

This clonotype came up once. V is TRBV5-1 and J is TRBJ2-3; D is undetermined. Trimming took off 4 bases at V and 8 bases at J, with 8 bases between the two ends. Germline V gives CDR1 SGHRS, CDR2 YFSETQ. CDR3 length: 11 amino acids. CDR3 in amino acids: CASSIDFTQYF. The CDR3 nucleotides are TGCGCCAGCAGCATCGACTTTACGCAGTATTTT.

V and J are TRBV6-1 and TRBJ2-1; D unclear. Trimming removed 9 bases from V and 5 bases from J, with 17 bases in between. Germline V CDR1 and CDR2: MNHNS, SASEGT. This CDR3 contains 14 residues. DNA of the CDR3: TGTGCCAGTTTACCCACATGGGGTCACAATGAGCAGTTCTTC. Translating gives CASLPTWGHNEQFF.